These 17 T cell receptor beta chains originate from one sample sequenced in a study of T cells expressing NK-cell markers (dated by TCRdb to about 2020). Library preparation used 5' RACE. Sequencing instrument: Illumina HiSeq 2000. TCRdb reprocessed the reads into one record per CDR3 protein sequence, lacking DNA. This sample's table carries 150,000 to 160,000 distinct CDR3 sequences. Of the sample, around a third is held by the ten largest clones. Sequencing was carried out using blood T cells: a sorted CD56 or NKG2C T cell subset, CD4+ or CD8+ T cells, or bulk PBMC T cells (not recorded which). Receptors originate from a woman aged 45-65 years in good health. Donor details come from another sample of the same person, matched by shared clones.

The J gene is TRBJ2-1, the V gene TRBV27; the TRBD1 assignment by TCRdb is unverifiable without DNA. CDR1 is MNHEY, CDR2 SMNVEV, per germline (reference sequence). CDR3 length equals 15 residues. This CDR3 is CASSQGADPYNEQFF.

This chain links TRBV5-6 with TRBJ1-5. Germline CDR1 is SGHDT and CDR2 is YYEEEE. The CDR3 covers 14 residues. Here the CDR3 reads CASSLGESNQPQHF.

V usage is TRBV9 and J usage is TRBJ2-2; TCRdb gives TRBD1 as the D gene, but with no DNA this cannot be confirmed. CDR1 and CDR2 from the germline V gene are SGDLS and YYNGEE. The CDR3 is made up of 16 amino acids. CDR3 protein: CASSVAGTSNTGELFF. Full variable domain (outside the CDR3, taken from reference TRBV9 and TRBJ2-2): DSGVTQTPKHLITATGQRVTLRCSPRSGDLSVYWYQQSLDQGLQFLIQYYNGEERAKGNILERFSAQQFPDLHSELNLSSLELGDSALYFCASSVAGTSNTGELFFGEGSRLTVL.

V and J are TRBV13 and TRBJ2-1. Germline values: CDR1 PRHDT, CDR2 FYEKMQ (reference sequence). The CDR3 length is 14 residues. The CDR3 sequence is CASSYRGSYNEQFF.

The chain joins TRBV20-1 to TRBJ2-5; the TCRdb call, TRBD2, lacks DNA for checking. This CDR3 spans 15 amino acids. Looked up from germline, CDR1 is DFQATT and CDR2 is SNEGSKA (reference sequence). CDR3 sequence reads: CSARELGRDQETQYF.

The chain links TRBV7-3 to TRBJ2-1; TCRdb calls TRBD2, which cannot be checked without DNA. CDR1 is SGHTA and CDR2 is FQGTGA in the germline V gene. CDR3 length equals 15 residues. This CDR3 reads CASSLSPSGRLEQFF.

The rearrangement links TRBV3-1 to TRBJ1-2; the TCRdb D gene call, TRBD1, has no DNA to confirm it. There are 13 residues in the CDR3. Germline V gene sequence: CDR1 LGHDT, CDR2 YNNKEL (reference sequence). The CDR3 is CASSQVRGPGYTF.

The chain carries TRBV28 and TRBJ2-1; without DNA, the TCRdb call of TRBD1 cannot be checked. This CDR3 spans 14 amino acids. In germline, CDR1 is MDHEN, CDR2 SYDVKM. The CDR3 region is CASSWTGLHNEQFF.

The chain carries TRBV7-8 and TRBJ1-2. CDR1 SGHVS and CDR2 FQNEAQ come from the germline V gene. The CDR3 contains 15 residues. The CDR3 here is CASSSRPVDSAGYTF.

The chain carries TRBV29-1 and TRBJ1-1; as DNA is missing, the TRBD1 call by TCRdb cannot be tested. Germline CDR1 reads SQVTM; CDR2 reads ANQGSEA. This CDR3 comprises 14 residues. The CDR3 protein is CSVKPGPENTEAFF.

The gene calls are TRBV4-1 and TRBJ2-3; there is no DNA to check the TCRdb D call of TRBD2. Germline lookup yields CDR1 MGHRA and CDR2 YSYEKL. CDR3 length: 18 residues. The CDR3 sequence: CASSQATGTSLSTDTQYF.

This rearrangement joins TRBV5-1 to TRBJ1-1; TCRdb selects TRBD1, and the lack of DNA leaves this call unchecked. The CDR3 extends over 16 amino acids. Germline V gene lookup returns CDR1 SGHRS and CDR2 YFSETQ. CDR3 sequence: CASSLVPGDGNTEAFF.

V and J are TRBV20-1 and TRBJ2-1; the TRBD1 assignment by TCRdb is unverifiable without DNA. There are 16 residues in the CDR3. Germline CDR1 and CDR2: DFQATT and SNEGSKA (reference sequence). The CDR3 is CSAPRGVTPGNNEQFF.

The J gene is TRBJ2-1, the V gene TRBV7-2. CDR1 is SGHTA and CDR2 is FQGNSA in the germline V gene. The CDR3 is 13 amino acids. CDR3 region: CASSIQAINEQFF.

This chain joins TRBV6-5 and TRBJ2-2. The CDR3 sequence is 14 residues long. Germline-derived CDR1 and CDR2 are MNHEY and SVGAGI. The CDR3 here is CASSIQTNTGELFF.

The V gene is TRBV3-1, the J gene TRBJ2-5; TCRdb's assignment of TRBD2 cannot be checked, as there is no DNA. Germline V gives CDR1 LGHDT, CDR2 YNNKEL (reference sequence). CDR3 length: 17 amino acids. The CDR3 reads CASSQDMQMGLIETQYF.

CDR3 region: CASSTLGIAKNIQYF. The genes are TRBV3-1 and TRBJ2-4. The CDR3 is made up of 15 amino acids. The germline V gene encodes CDR1 LGHDT and CDR2 YNNKEL (reference sequence).